Detailed here is one T cell receptor beta chain. This receptor's antigen is unknown. The cohort comprised fewer than 700 healthy bone marrow donors. Cohort members were all nominally healthy when sampled, although unrecorded immune exposures were likely present. The donor tested CMV seronegative, placing the donor among the 350 to 400 seronegative members of the cohort. Each donor provided a peripheral blood sample, and peripheral blood mononuclear cells were used for TCR beta sequencing. Genomic DNA extraction from the blood cell samples was performed with the Qiagen DNeasy Blood Extraction Kit. The source of the sample is a study of cytomegalovirus exposure and HLA in healthy donors (dated by TCRdb to about 2017). At the level of the whole study: According to an earlier analysis of around 600 of the donors, about 179 million T cells yielded 90 million to 130 million unique TCR beta sequences and 250 to 350 Gb of sequence data. Donor age, sex, ethnicity and CMV serostatus were collected together with the repertoire data. To decide whether each TCR beta V gene segment behaved as functional or pseudogenic, an earlier analysis of approximately 620 of the donors relied on high-throughput TCR beta sequencing. The T cell repertoires of some 670 subjects were profiled by immunosequencing and related to cytomegalovirus serostatus. To predict cytomegalovirus infection status, the study brought together high-throughput TCR immunosequencing, statistical association of individual TCRs with disease status, and machine learning. The study was designed to test whether signatures of past pathogen exposure could be identified by cataloging public T cell receptors. A later analysis re-examined previously published TCR beta repertoires from around 670 donors and added high-resolution HLA genotyping to investigate patterns of TCR occurrence. Both class I and class II loci were covered by HLA typing, at four-digit resolution. Of the roughly 390 genotyped donors, roughly 80% were placed in the genetic ancestry cluster associated with self-reported Caucasian donors. The number of donors typed differed by locus, with 629-630 for A, B, C, DRB1 and DQB1, over 500 for DQA1, about 610 for DPA1, and 450 to 480 for DPB1. A later genetic analysis used genome-wide SNP genotypes for 398 of the 666 donors, treating that subset as a discovery cohort. An early release that covered some 640 HLA-typed donors contained approximately 300 gigabases of sequencing data and some 87 million unique TCR sequences. Because of strong linkage in the cohort, five DR-DQ haplotypes were treated as single units for association and clustering. Besides the first cohort of 666 subjects, a separate validation cohort made up of 120 different subjects was used. Every discovery cohort repertoire had been produced on one sequencing platform. On average, roughly 250,000 unique TCR beta nucleotide sequences were sequenced per donor among fewer than 500 genotyped donors of the cohort, with 15% to 20% of those sequences being non-productive. In the later analysis, no new phenotypic data were used to find candidate immune exposures; instead, reliance was placed on TCR beta sequences and their occurrence across donors. Study-level results and caveats: The cohort was sequenced for TCR beta chains only, and without alpha or paired-chain data the features that could be detected were limited. A further reported finding was that TCR beta sequences accurately predicted the HLA-A and HLA-B alleles for most subjects in the first cohort. In both the original and validation cohorts, the classifier was reported to diagnose cytomegalovirus status with high specificity and sensitivity. A later genetic analysis reported fewer N-insertions in productive TCRs among donors in an Asian-associated ancestry cluster than the roughly 700-donor mean. A later analysis found that HLA-associated TCR beta chains were more clonally expanded and had lower generation probabilities than equally common non-associated chains. An association between a missense DCLRE1C variant and V-gene and J-gene trimming of TCR beta chains was found in a later genetic analysis and replicated in an independent cohort. A cluster of highly shared sequence variants was judged likely to be a technical artifact of the sequencing pipeline. Linkage disequilibrium might explain the correlated functional status among segregating V segments, but an unknown experimental factor could not be excluded. In vitro tests confirmed that a few of the cytomegalovirus-associated TCR beta chains recognize cytomegalovirus antigens. According to a later analysis, TCR association rates differed among HLA loci, with DRB1 alleles showing the most associated TCRs and HLA-C alleles showing the fewest. When HLA alleles, especially DR and DQ, strongly co-occurred, attributing TCR associations to individual alleles was difficult. It was suggested by the authors that the approach could potentially be generalized to other disease states and immunological phenotypes. Some IMGT-functional V segments, including TRBV6-2 and TRBV6-3, could not be distinguished by the 87-base-pair reads and were therefore excluded. Most CMV-associated TCR beta chains appeared to be HLA-restricted in a later analysis, and the HLA associations seemed to be driven largely by CMV exposure. Presence/absence analyses assumed roughly uniform sequencing depth across donors, an assumption that may not hold. Broadly in line with IMGT annotations, most TCR beta V segments showed up in productive rearrangements about 90% or about 30% of the time in an earlier analysis of 450 to 600 of the donors. Several of the top co-occurrence clusters appeared to be linked to parvovirus B19, influenza, CMV and Epstein-Barr virus, according to a later analysis. Because HLA typing was unavailable for some donors at each locus, only the typed subset was used in association tests. CMV serostatus was the only immune exposure information available for the cohort. In the study, some 180 TCR beta chains were listed as associated with cytomegalovirus. Seventeen rarely observed V segments, including chromosome 9 orphons, were excluded from the earlier analysis of approximately 600 of the donors because counts were too low. Most TCR sequences were seen in very few donors, while some public TCRs were found in many individuals. Specific HLA alleles were associated with around 18,000 TCR beta sequences at a false discovery rate of 0.05 in a later analysis.

The CDR3 starts with the cysteine, ends with the phenylalanine, and has 14 residues. CDR3 DNA only is kept here, 42 bases in frame from base 1. CDR1 and CDR2 are drawn from the germline V gene (reference sequence): LNHDA, SQIVND. V and J are truncated by 6 bases and 7 bases respectively, leaving an intervening sequence of 13 bases. Libraries were prepared through the immunoSEQ multiplex PCR assay. For the multiplex PCR, a mixture combining 60 forward primers for TCR Vbeta segments and 13 reverse primers for TCR Jbeta segments was used. Amplification of the CDR3 region of rearranged TCR beta genes was performed with a multiplex PCR assay on genomic DNA. The amplified TCR beta libraries were sequenced on the Illumina HiSeq System as 87-base-pair reads. The authors' analysis ran thus. In a later analysis, 80 million or so unique TCR beta chains were counted across the roughly 610 repertoires, and roughly 11 million of these chains were shared by at least two donors. To remove PCR and sequencing errors, raw reads were error-corrected and collapsed into unique sequences using a nearest-neighbor algorithm that merged closely related sequences. Alignment of CDR3 sequences to IMGT reference sequences was used to assign V, D and J gene segments. For a sequence to be retained, a match of at least six nucleotides to both a V gene segment and a J gene segment was required. A rearrangement counted as productive if the CDR3 had no stop codons and remained in frame with V and J, and every other rearrangement counted as non-productive. CDR3 was defined by IMGT convention, running from the second conserved V-encoded cysteine to the conserved J-encoded phenylalanine. Sequences without an unambiguous match to a single V gene segment were excluded from the earlier analysis of over 500 of the donors. In an earlier analysis of approximately 500 of the donors, a V segment was called functional when productive rearrangements were above 56.7%, and segregating when the standard deviation between donors exceeded 5%. A statistical classification framework was built to diagnose cytomegalovirus status from the catalog of TCR beta chain sequences. In a later analysis, V and J genes were assigned by comparing TCR nucleotide sequences against IMGT/GENE-DB human TR gene sequences. A later analysis assigned CDR3 sequences and most-parsimonious VDJ recombination scenarios with the TCRdist pipeline. A later analysis defined each TCR beta chain by its CDR3 amino acid sequence plus V-gene family, and excluded reads lacking a unique V-gene family. In a later analysis, around 600 highly shared, low-generation-probability nucleotide sequences were removed to address suspected cross-contamination and a sequencing artifact. In a later analysis, a clonal expansion index for each public chain was calculated from normalized within-repertoire ranks of inferred template counts. A later analysis computed generation probabilities with a VDJ recombination model fitted to out-of-frame rearrangements, and checked the results against IGoR. In a later analysis, TCR-TCR, TCR-HLA and TCR-CMV co-occurrence was scored with hypergeometric tests, and a repertoire-size bias correction was applied to TCR pairs. A later analysis estimated false discovery rates by permuting HLA or CMV assignments 20 times. In a later analysis, co-occurring TCRs were grouped with DBSCAN, and TCRdist sequence similarity was added when clustering was performed within HLA-allele-positive subsets. Repertoires with fewer than 30,000 or more than 120,000 public chains, plus five repertoires with anomalous nucleotide sharing, were excluded from co-occurrence clustering. This immuneACCESS table, as held by TCRdb, lists in-frame sequences with V and J called but not all clones. Of the missing ones, under half trace to an unresolved V gene in checked studies; the others have no known cause. V, J and clone size are taken as reported in that table, and D and trimming were inferred from the DNA itself. The table of this sample itemizes over 45,000 clones. Around 2.2% of the sample comes from the top ten.

Sequencing input: PBMCs. The origin of this receptor is a woman in her forties in good health and CMV-seronegative. The sequence is built from TRBV19 and TRBJ1-6; 6 matching bases give a weak D call of TRBD1. The bases read TGTGCCAGTAGGACAGGTCAGGGGAATTCACCCCTCCACTTT. Translation gives CASRTGQGNSPLHF.